Below, one T cell receptor (beta chain) is given with its context. Its antigen is unidentified. CDR1 and CDR2 (germline): SGHKS, YYEKEE (reference sequence). This CDR3 comprises 14 residues. V shed 1 base and J 6 bases; nucleotides not matched to a gene: 4. This entry comes from a study of OX40 agonist ivuxolimab in advanced cancers. Study-wide context: Allowance was made for prior anti-PD-1, anti-PD-L1 or anti-CTLA-4 therapy, and about 40% had some. Findings and limits, study-wide: The study found that CD8+ T cells averaged more expanded clones than CD4+.

Method: immunoSEQ multiplex PCR; TCRdb's copy keeps in-frame clones and lacks some. The table shows roughly 60,000 clones, with less than 95% occurring only once. The source material was CD4+ or CD8+ T cells sorted from blood, sampled in a trial of the OX40 agonist ivuxolimab. The chain carries TRBV5-5 and TRBJ2-7, with 10 bases that match TRBD2. The receptor comes from an adult with an advanced solid tumor such as melanoma, head and neck, liver or kidney cancer. The DNA for the CDR3 is TGTGCCAGCAGCTTGTTCCGGACTAGCGGCGAGCAGTACTTC. Amino acids: CASSLFRTSGEQYF. Supplemented by reference TRBV5-5 and TRBJ2-7, the full variable domain reads DAGVTQSPTHLIKTRGQQVTLRCSPISGHKSVSWYQQVLGQGPQFIFQYYEKEERGRGNFPDRFSARQFPNYSSELNVNALLLGDSALYLCASSLFRTSGEQYFGPGTRLTVT.